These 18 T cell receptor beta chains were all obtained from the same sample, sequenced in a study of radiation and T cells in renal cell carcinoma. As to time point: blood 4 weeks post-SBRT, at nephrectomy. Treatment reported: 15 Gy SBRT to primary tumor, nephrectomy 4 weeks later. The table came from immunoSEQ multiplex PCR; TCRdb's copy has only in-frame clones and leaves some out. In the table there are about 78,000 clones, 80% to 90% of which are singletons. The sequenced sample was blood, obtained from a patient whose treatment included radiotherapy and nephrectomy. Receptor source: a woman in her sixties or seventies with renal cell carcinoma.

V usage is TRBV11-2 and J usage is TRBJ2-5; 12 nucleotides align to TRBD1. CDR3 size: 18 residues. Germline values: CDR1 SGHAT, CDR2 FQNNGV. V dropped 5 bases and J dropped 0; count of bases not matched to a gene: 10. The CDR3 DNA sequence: TGTGCCAGCAGCCCCGGGACAGGGGGCCTTAGGGACCAAGAGACCCAGTACTTC. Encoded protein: CASSPGTGGLRDQETQYF.

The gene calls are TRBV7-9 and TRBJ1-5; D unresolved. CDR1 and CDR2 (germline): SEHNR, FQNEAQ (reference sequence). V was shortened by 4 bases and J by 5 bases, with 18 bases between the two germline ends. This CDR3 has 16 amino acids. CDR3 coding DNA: TGTGCCAGCAGCTCCTACATTGGGAGCGTGGATCAGCCCCAGCATTTT. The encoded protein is CASSSYIGSVDQPQHF.

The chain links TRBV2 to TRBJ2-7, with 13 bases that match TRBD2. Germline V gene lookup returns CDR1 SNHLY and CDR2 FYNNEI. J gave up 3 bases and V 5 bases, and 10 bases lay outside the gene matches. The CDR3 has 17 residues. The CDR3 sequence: CASSFKTSGGRGYEQYF. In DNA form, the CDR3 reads TGTGCCAGCAGTTTCAAGACTAGCGGGGGGCGCGGCTACGAGCAGTACTTC.

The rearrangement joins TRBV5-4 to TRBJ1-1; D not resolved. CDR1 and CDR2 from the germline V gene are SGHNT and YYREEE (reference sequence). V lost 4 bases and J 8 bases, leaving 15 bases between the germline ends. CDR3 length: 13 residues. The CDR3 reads CASSQGTRIEAFF. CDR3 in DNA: TGTGCCAGCAGCCAAGGTACACGAATAGAAGCTTTCTTT.

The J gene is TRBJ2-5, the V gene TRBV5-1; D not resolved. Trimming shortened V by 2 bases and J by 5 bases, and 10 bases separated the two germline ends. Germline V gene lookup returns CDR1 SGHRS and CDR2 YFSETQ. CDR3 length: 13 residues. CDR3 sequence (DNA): TGCGCCAGCAGCTTTAGTAGTGAGGAGACCCAGTACTTC. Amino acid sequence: CASSFSSEETQYF.

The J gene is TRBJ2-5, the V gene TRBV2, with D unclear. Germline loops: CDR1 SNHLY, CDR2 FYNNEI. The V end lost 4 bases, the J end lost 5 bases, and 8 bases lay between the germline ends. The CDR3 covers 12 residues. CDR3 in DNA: TGTGCCAGCAGTGCCGTGGGGGAGACCCAGTACTTC. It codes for CASSAVGETQYF.

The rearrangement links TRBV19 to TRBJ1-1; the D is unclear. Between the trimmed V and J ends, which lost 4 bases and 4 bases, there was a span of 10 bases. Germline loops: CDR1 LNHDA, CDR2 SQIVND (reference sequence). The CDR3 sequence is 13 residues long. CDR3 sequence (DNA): TGTGCCAGTAGTAGCCAAATCGGCACTGAAGCTTTCTTT. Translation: CASSSQIGTEAFF.

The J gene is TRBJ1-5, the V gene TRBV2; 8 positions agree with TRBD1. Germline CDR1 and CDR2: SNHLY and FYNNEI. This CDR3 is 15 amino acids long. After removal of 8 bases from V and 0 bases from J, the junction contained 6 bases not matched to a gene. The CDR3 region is CASGRQGLSNQPQHF. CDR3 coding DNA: TGTGCCAGCGGCCGACAGGGGCTTAGCAATCAGCCCCAGCATTTT.

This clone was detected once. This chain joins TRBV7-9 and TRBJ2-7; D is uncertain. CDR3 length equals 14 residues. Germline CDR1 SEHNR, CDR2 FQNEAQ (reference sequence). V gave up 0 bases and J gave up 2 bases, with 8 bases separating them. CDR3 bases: TGTGCCAGCAGCTTAGCGGGTCTACCCTACGAGCAGTACTTC. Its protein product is CASSLAGLPYEQYF. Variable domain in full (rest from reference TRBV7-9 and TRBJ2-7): DTGVSQNPRHKITKRGQNVTFRCDPISEHNRLYWYRQTLGQGPEFLTYFQNEAQLEKSRLLSDRFSAERPKGSFSTLEIQRTEQGDSAMYLCASSLAGLPYEQYFGPGTRLTVT.

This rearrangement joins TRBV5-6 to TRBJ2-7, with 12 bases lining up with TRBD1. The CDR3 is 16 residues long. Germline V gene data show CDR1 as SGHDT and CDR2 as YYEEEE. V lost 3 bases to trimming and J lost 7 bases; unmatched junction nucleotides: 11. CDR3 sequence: CASSWGQGARRWEQYF. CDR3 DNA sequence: TGTGCCAGCAGCTGGGGACAGGGGGCGCGGAGGTGGGAGCAGTACTTC.

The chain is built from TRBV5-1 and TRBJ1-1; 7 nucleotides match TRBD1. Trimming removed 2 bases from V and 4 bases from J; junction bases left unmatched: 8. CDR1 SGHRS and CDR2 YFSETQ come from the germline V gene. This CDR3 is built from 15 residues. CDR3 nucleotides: TGCGCCAGCAGCTTACAAACAGGGGCGGGCACTGAAGCTTTCTTT. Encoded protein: CASSLQTGAGTEAFF.

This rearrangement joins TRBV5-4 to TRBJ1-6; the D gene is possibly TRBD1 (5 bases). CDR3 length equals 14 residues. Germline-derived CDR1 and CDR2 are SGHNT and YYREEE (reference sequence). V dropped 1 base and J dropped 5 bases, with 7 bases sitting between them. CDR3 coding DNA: TGTGCCAGCAGCTTGAAGGGGAATAATTCACCCCTCCACTTT. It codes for CASSLKGNNSPLHF.

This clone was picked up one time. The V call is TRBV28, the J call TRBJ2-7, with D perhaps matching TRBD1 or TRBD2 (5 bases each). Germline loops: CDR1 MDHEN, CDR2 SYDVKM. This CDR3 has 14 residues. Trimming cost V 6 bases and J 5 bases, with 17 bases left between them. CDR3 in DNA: TGTGCCAGCAGAACCCCGGGACGGATCGACGAGCAGTACTTC. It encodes CASRTPGRIDEQYF.

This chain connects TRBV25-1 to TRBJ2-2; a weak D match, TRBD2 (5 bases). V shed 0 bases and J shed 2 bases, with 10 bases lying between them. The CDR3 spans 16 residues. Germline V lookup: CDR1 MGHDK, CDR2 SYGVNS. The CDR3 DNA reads TGTGCCAGCAGTGAATATGGTAGCGTAAACACCGGGGAGCTGTTTTTT. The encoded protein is CASSEYGSVNTGELFF.

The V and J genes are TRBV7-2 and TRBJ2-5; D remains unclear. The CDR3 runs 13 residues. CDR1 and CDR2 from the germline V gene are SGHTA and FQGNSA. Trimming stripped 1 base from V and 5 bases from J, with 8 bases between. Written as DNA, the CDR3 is TGTGCCAGCAGCTTAGTTATCAGGGAGACCCAGTACTTC. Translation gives CASSLVIRETQYF.

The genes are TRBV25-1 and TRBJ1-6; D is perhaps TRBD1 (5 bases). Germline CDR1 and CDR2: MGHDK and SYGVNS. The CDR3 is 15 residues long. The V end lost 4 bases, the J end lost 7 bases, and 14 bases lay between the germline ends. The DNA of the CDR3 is TGTGCCAGCAGTGGTCGAAGGGGTGGGAATTCACCCCTCCACTTT. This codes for CASSGRRGGNSPLHF.

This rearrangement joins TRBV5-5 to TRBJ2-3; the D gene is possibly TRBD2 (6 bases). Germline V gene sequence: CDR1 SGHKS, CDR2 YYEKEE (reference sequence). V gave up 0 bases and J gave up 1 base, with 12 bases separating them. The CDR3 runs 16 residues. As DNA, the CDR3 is TGTGCCAGCAGCTTGGGGGCGGGGACTGGCACAGATACGCAGTATTTT. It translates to CASSLGAGTGTDTQYF.

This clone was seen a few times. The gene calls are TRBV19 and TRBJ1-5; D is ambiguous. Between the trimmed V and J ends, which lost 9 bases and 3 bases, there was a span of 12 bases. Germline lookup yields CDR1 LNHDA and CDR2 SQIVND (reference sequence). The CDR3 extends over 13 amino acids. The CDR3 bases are TGTGCCAGCGGACCTCCGACCAATCAGCCCCAGCATTTT. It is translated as CASGPPTNQPQHF.